This T cell receptor (beta chain) was sequenced during a study of cytomegalovirus exposure and HLA in healthy donors. With regard to this clone: Its antigen is unknown.

Libraries were prepared by immunoSEQ multiplex PCR; TCRdb keeps only in-frame clonotypes and omits some of them. The sample lists some 140,000 clones, roughly 86% occurring once. The donors belonged to the approximately 110-subject validation cohort, separate from the roughly 670-subject first cohort. The CDR3 is made up of 17 amino acids. V shed 1 base, J shed 3 bases, and the junction held 4 bases outside the gene matches. Germline V gene data show CDR1 as LGHNT and CDR2 as FRNRAP. General study points: Under in vitro conditions, three CMV-associated chains were confirmed as specific for CMV antigens. According to a subsequent analysis, TCR clusters identified in the first cohort showed a tendency to co-occur across the 120 validation repertoires. The listing of 150 or so TCR beta chains classed them as cytomegalovirus-associated.

Sequenced input: PBMCs. This clonotype originated in a woman aged 25 to 39 in good health and CMV-seronegative. The chain uses TRBV12-5 and TRBJ2-1; 12 nucleotides match TRBD2. CDR3 sequence reads: CASGLAQTSGGYNEQFF. The CDR3, as DNA: TGTGCTAGTGGTTTGGCCCAGACTAGCGGGGGCTACAATGAGCAGTTCTTC.